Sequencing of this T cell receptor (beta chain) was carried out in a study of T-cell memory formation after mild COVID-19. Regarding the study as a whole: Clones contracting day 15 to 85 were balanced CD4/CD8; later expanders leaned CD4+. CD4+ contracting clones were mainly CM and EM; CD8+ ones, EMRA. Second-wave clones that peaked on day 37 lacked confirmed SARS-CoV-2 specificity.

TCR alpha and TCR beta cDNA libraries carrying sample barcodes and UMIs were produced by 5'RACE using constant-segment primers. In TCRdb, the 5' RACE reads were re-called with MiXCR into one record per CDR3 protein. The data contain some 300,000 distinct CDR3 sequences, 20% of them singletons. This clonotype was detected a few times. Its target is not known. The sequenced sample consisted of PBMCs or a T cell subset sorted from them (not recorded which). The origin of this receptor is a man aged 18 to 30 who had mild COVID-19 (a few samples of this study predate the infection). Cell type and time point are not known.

Written as DNA, the CDR3 is TGTGCCAGCAGTTTAGAACTGAACCAAGAGACCCAGTACTTC. Encoded protein: CASSLELNQETQYF. The chain couples TRBV12-3 or TRBV12-4 to TRBJ2-5; D unresolved. The CDR3 has 14 residues. V lost 1 base and J lost 0, with 6 bases in between.